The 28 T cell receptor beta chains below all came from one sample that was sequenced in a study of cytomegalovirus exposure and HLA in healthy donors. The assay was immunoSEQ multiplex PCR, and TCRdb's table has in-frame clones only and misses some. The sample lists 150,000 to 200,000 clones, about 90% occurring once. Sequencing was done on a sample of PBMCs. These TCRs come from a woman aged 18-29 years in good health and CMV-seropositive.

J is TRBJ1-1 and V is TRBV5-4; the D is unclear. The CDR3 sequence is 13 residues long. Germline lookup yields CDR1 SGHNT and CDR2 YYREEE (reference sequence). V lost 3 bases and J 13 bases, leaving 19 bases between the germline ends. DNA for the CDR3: TGTGCCAGCAGCTCCACACCTATCCGGGTAGTTTTCTTT. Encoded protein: CASSSTPIRVVFF.

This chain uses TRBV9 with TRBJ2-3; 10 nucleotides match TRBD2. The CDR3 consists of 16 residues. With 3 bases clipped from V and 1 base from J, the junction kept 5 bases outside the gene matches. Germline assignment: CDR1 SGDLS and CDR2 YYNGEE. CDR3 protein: CASSASLAGGTDTQYF. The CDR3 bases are TGTGCCAGCAGCGCTAGTCTAGCGGGGGGCACAGATACGCAGTATTTT.

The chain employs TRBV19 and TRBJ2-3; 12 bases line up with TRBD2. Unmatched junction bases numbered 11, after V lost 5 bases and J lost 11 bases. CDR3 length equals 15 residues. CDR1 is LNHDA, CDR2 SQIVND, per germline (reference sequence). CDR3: CASSPSSGGALGQYF. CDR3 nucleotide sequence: TGTGCCAGTAGTCCTTCTAGCGGGGGGGCCTTGGGGCAGTATTTT.

The CDR3 sequence is CASRTTGLDYNEQFF. Written as DNA, the CDR3 is TGTGCCAGCAGGACGACAGGGCTTGATTACAATGAGCAGTTCTTC. The gene calls are TRBV2 and TRBJ2-1; 7 nucleotides match TRBD1. The CDR3 is 15 residues long. Germline assignment: CDR1 SNHLY and CDR2 FYNNEI. The V gene end was trimmed by 6 bases and the J gene end by 4 bases; junction bases not matched to a gene: 9. The variable domain in full, with the rest retrieved from reference TRBV2 and TRBJ2-1, is EPEVTQTPSHQVTQMGQEVILRCVPISNHLYFYWYRQILGQKVEFLVSFYNNEISEKSEIFDDQFSVERPDGSNFTLKIRSTKLEDSAMYFCASRTTGLDYNEQFFGPGTRLTVL.

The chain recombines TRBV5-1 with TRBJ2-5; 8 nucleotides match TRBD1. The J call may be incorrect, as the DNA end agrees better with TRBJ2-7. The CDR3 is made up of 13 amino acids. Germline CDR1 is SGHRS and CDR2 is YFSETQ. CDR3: CASSWTGTYEQYF. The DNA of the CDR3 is TGCGCCAGCAGCTGGACAGGGACCTACGAGCAGTACTTC.

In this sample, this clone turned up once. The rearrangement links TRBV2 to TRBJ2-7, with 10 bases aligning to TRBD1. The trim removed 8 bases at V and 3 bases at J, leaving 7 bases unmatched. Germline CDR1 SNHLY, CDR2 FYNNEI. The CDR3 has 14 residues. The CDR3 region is CASGSGQGSYEQYF. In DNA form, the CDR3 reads TGTGCCAGCGGCTCGGGACAGGGGAGCTACGAGCAGTACTTC.

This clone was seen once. The CDR3 DNA is TGCAGCGTTGTGGGCAGGGGAGATTCCGGGGAGCTGTTTTTT. Residues: CSVVGRGDSGELFF. The chain has TRBV29-1 and TRBJ2-2; possibly TRBD1 for D (6 bases). Germline CDR1 and CDR2: SQVTM and ANQGSEA. V lost 4 bases and J lost 6, with 15 bases in between. This CDR3 is 14 amino acids long.

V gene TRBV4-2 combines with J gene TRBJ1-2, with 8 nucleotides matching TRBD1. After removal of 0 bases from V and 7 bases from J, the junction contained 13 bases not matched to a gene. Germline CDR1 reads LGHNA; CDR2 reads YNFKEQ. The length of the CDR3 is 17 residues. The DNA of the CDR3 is TGTGCCAGCAGCCAAGACGCGACAGGGGAAGTTTGGGGTGGCTACACCTTC. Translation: CASSQDATGEVWGGYTF.

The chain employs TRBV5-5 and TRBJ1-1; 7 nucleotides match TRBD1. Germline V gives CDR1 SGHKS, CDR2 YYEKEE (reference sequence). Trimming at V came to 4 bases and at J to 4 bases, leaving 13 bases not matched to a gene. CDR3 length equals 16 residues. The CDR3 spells CASSHLTGVGSTEAFF. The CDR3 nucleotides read TGTGCCAGCAGCCACCTAACAGGGGTTGGGAGCACTGAAGCTTTCTTT.

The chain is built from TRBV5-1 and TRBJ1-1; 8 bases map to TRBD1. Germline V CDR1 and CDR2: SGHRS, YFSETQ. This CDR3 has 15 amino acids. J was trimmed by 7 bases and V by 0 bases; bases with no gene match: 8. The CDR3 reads CASSLEGSGTGEAFF. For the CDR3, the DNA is TGCGCCAGCAGCTTGGAGGGTTCCGGGACAGGTGAAGCTTTCTTT.

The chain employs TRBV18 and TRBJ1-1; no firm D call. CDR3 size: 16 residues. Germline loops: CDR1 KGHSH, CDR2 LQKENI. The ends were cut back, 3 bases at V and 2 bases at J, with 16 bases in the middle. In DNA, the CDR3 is TGTGCCAGCTCACCCTTACATGGAGAGAGAAACACTGAAGCTTTCTTT. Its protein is CASSPLHGERNTEAFF.

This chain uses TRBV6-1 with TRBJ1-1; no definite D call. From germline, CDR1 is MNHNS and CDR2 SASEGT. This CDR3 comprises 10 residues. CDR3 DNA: TGTGGTACCCGGGGCACTGAAGCTTTCTTT. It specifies CGTRGTEAFF.

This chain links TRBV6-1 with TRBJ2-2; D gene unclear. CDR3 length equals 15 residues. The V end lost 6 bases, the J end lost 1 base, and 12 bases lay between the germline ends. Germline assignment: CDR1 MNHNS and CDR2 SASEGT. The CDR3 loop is CASRKGDLNTGELFF. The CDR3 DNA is TGTGCCAGCAGAAAAGGAGACCTGAACACCGGGGAGCTGTTTTTT.

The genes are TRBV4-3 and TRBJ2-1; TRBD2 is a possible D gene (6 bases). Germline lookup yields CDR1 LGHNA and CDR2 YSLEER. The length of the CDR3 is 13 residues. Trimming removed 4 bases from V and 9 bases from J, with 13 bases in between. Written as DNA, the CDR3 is TGCGCCAGCAGCCGGGTTGTGGGGGGTGAGCAGTTCTTC. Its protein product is CASSRVVGGEQFF.

The CDR3 nucleotides are TGTGCCAGTAGTATAGATTTCGGGACAGCTGCCGGGGAGCTGTTTTTT. Translated: CASSIDFGTAAGELFF. The chain employs TRBV19 and TRBJ2-2; 7 bases fit TRBD1. Germline CDR1 and CDR2: LNHDA and SQIVND (reference sequence). This CDR3 is built from 16 residues. V shed 0 bases and J 6 bases; nucleotides not matched to a gene: 7. The full variable domain, in which reference TRBV19 and TRBJ2-2 provide the parts outside the CDR3, is DGGITQSPKYLFRKEGQNVTLSCEQNLNHDAMYWYRQDPGQGLRLIYYSQIVNDFQKGDIAEGYSVSREKKESFPLTVTSAQKNPTAFYLCASSIDFGTAAGELFFGEGSRLTVL.

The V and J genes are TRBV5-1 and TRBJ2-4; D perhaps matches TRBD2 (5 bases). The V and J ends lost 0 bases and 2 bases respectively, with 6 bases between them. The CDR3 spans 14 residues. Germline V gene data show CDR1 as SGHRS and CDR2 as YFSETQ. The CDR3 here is CASSLGGPKNIQYF. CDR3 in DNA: TGCGCCAGCAGCTTGGGAGGGCCCAAAAACATTCAGTACTTC.

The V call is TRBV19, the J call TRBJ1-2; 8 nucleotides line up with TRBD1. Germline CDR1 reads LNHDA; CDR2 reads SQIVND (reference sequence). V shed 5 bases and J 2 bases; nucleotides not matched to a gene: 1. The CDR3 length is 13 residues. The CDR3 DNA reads TGTGCCAGTAGTCGACAGGGGAACTATGGCTACACCTTC. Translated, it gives CASSRQGNYGYTF.

DNA of the CDR3: TGTGCCAGCAGTGAAACCGAACAGCCAGGGGAGACCCAGTACTTC. It yields the protein CASSETEQPGETQYF. The chain couples TRBV2 to TRBJ2-5; a possible D gene is TRBD1 (5 bases). Germline values: CDR1 SNHLY, CDR2 FYNNEI. Trimming stripped 2 bases from V and 5 bases from J, with 15 bases between. The CDR3 covers 15 residues.

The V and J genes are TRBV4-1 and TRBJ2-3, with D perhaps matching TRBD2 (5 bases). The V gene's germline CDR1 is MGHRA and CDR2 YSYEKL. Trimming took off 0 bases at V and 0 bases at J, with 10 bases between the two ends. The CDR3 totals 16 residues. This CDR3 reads CASSQDRTLSTDTQYF. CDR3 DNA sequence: TGCGCCAGCAGCCAAGATCGGACTCTTAGCACAGATACGCAGTATTTT.

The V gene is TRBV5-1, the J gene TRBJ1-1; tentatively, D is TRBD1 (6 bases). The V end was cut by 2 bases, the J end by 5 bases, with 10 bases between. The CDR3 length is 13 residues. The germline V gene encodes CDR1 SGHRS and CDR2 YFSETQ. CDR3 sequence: CASSLAQGTEAFF. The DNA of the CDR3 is TGCGCCAGCAGCTTAGCCCAGGGGACTGAAGCTTTCTTT.

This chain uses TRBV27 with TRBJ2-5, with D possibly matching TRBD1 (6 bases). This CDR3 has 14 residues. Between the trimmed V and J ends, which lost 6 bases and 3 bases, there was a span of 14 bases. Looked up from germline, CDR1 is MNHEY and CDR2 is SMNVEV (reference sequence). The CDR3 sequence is CASRPDGQKETQYF. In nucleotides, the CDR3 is TGTGCCAGCAGACCAGACGGACAGAAAGAGACCCAGTACTTC.

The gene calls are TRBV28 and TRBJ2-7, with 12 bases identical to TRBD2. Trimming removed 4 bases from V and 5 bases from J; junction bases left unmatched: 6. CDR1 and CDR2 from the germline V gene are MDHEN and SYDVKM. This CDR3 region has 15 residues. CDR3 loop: CASSSLAGGSHEQYF. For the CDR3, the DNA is TGTGCCAGCAGTTCACTAGCGGGAGGTTCCCACGAGCAGTACTTC.

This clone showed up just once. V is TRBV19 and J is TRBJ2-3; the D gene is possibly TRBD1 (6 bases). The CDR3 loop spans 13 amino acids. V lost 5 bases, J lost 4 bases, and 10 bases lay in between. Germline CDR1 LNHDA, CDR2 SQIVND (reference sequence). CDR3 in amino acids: CASSYRAADTQYF. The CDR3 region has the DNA TGTGCCAGTAGTTACAGGGCGGCAGATACGCAGTATTTT.

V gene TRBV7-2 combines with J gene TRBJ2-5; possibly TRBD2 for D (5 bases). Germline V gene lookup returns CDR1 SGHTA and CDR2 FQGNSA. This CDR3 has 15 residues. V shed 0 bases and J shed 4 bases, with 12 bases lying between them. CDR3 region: CASSLANRGRETQYF. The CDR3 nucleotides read TGTGCCAGCAGCTTAGCTAACCGGGGAAGAGAGACCCAGTACTTC. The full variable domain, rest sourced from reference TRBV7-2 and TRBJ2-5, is GAGVSQSPSNKVTEKGKDVELRCDPISGHTALYWYRQSLGQGLEFLIYFQGNSAPDKSGLPSDRFSAERTGGSVSTLTIQRTQQEDSAVYLCASSLANRGRETQYFGPGTRLLVL.

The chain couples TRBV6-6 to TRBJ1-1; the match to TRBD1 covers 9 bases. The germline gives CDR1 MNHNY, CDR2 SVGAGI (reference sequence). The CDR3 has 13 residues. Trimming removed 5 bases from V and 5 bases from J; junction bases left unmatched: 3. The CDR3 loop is CASSRTGETEAFF. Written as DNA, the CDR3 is TGTGCCAGCAGTAGGACAGGGGAAACTGAAGCTTTCTTT.

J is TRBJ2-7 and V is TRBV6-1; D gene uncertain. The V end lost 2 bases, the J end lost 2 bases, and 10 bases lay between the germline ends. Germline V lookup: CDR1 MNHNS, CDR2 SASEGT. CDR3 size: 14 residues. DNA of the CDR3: TGTGCCAGCAGTGAACATACACCAACCTACGAGCAGTACTTC. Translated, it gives CASSEHTPTYEQYF.

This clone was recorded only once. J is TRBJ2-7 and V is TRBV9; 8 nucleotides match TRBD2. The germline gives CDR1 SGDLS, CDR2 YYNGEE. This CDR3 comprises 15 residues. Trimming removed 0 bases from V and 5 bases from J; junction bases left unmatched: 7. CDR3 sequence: CASSVAPGGPNEQYF. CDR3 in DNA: TGTGCCAGCAGCGTAGCTCCGGGAGGGCCCAACGAGCAGTACTTC.

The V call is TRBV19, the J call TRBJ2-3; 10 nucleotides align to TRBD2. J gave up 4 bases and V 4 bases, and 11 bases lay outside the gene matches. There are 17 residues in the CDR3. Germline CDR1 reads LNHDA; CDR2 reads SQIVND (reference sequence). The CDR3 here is CASSKGALAGAADTQYF. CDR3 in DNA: TGTGCCAGTAGTAAAGGGGCCCTAGCGGGAGCTGCAGATACGCAGTATTTT. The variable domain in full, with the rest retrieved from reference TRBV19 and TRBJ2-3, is DGGITQSPKYLFRKEGQNVTLSCEQNLNHDAMYWYRQDPGQGLRLIYYSQIVNDFQKGDIAEGYSVSREKKESFPLTVTSAQKNPTAFYLCASSKGALAGAADTQYFGPGTRLTVL.